The present T cell receptor beta chain was sequenced within a study of CD8 T cells in ankylosing spondylitis. Study-level findings and limits: What seemed typical of ankylosing spondylitis blood was a TCR beta motif built from several highly homologous variants.

As concerns this clonotype: The target antigen is unknown.

By quantitative 5'-RACE with molecular barcodes, the TCR beta libraries were made. TCRdb passed the 5' RACE reads through MiXCR, listing each CDR3 protein once. The sample has 700,000 or so distinct CDR3 sequences, around 19% seen once. Trimming took 2 bases from V and 0 from J; bases not matched to a gene: 6. Germline V gene sequence: CDR1 SGHRS, CDR2 YFSETQ. The CDR3 sequence is 16 residues long. The clonotype was recovered from a male donor with ankylosing spondylitis. V and J are TRBV5-1 and TRBJ1-1, with 8 bases lining up with TRBD1. The specimen was blood, either unsorted or a sorted T cell fraction (not recorded which). The DNA for the CDR3 is TGCGCCAGCAGCTTAGGGCCAGGGGGCATGAACACTGAAGCTTTCTTT. It encodes CASSLGPGGMNTEAFF.